A selection of T cell receptor beta chains follows, all from one sample in a study of blood T cell repertoires in COVID-19. Assay: immunoSEQ multiplex PCR; the TCRdb copy retains only in-frame clones and omits some. The table records a few hundred thousand clones, 86% of them present only once. The specimen was PBMCs or T cells enriched from blood (not recorded which). The receptor set was obtained from a woman aged 30 to 39 who had been exposed to COVID-19. Each CDR3 is given with its conserved first and last residue. The D gene is left open where the match is weak. Size values are once, few and many counts, or a class for expanded clones, and some rows have none.

J	V	D	size	CDR3	DNA
TRBJ1-2	TRBV6-5	.	few	CASSRIRDLDGYTF	TGTGCCAGCAGCCGAATCAGGGATCTCGACGGCTACACCTTC
TRBJ2-3	TRBV11-3	.	.	CASSSSRGTDTQYF	TGTGCCAGCAGCTCGAGTCGGGGCACAGATACGCAGTATTTT
TRBJ2-7	TRBV27	TRBD1	.	CASSVKQGSTYEQYF	TGTGCCAGCAGTGTAAAACAGGGGTCGACCTACGAGCAGTACTTC
TRBJ1-4	TRBV5-1	TRBD1	.	CASSLGTGETGLFF	TGCGCCAGCAGCCTAGGGACAGGGGAAACGGGACTGTTTTTT
TRBJ1-1	TRBV10-3	.	.	CAISEQGYTEAFF	TGTGCCATCAGTGAGCAGGGATACACTGAAGCTTTCTTT
TRBJ1-5	TRBV2	.	.	CASSDEQSLNQPQHF	TGTGCCAGCAGTGACGAACAATCATTGAATCAGCCCCAGCATTTT
TRBJ1-2	TRBV2	.	once	CASSGAEKRGGYTF	TGTGCCAGCAGTGGGGCAGAAAAAAGGGGAGGCTACACCTTC
TRBJ1-5	TRBV2	.	.	CASRDSYSNQPQHF	TGTGCCAGCAGGGACAGTTATAGCAATCAGCCCCAGCATTTT
TRBJ1-2	TRBV5-4	.	.	CASSSDSYGYTF	TGTGCCAGCAGCTCTGACAGCTATGGCTACACCTTC
TRBJ1-4	TRBV2	TRBD1	.	CASSELGQGALKLFF	TGTGCCAGCAGTGAATTGGGCCAGGGGGCTTTGAAACTGTTTTTT
TRBJ1-4	TRBV14	.	.	CASSHLRSAGEALFF	TGTGCCAGCAGCCACCTGAGGTCGGCGGGAGAGGCACTGTTTTTT
TRBJ1-1	TRBV6-5	TRBD1	.	CASRTGTANTEAFF	TGTGCCAGCAGGACCGGGACAGCAAACACTGAAGCTTTCTTT
TRBJ1-2	TRBV25-1	TRBD1	.	CASSEPDRFYGYTF	TGTGCCAGCAGTGAACCGGACAGGTTCTATGGCTACACCTTC
TRBJ2-7	TRBV5-1	.	.	CASRPVISTYEQYF	TGCGCCAGCAGGCCGGTTATATCCACCTACGAGCAGTACTTC
TRBJ2-7	TRBV27	.	.	CASSLWGPHEQYF	TGTGCCAGCAGTTTATGGGGCCCTCACGAGCAGTACTTC
TRBJ1-1	TRBV5-5	TRBD1	.	CASRTLGQGDTEAFF	TGTGCCAGCCGGACACTAGGACAGGGTGACACTGAAGCTTTCTTT
TRBJ1-2	TRBV5-1	.	.	CASSLVSEGYGYTF	TGCGCCAGCAGCTTGGTTTCAGAGGGCTATGGCTACACCTTC
TRBJ2-7	TRBV5-4	.	.	CASSLVGVEHEQYF	TGTGCCAGCAGCTTGGTCGGTGTCGAACACGAGCAGTACTTC
TRBJ2-3	TRBV5-1	.	.	CASSFGDFTDTQYF	TGCGCCAGCAGCTTCGGGGACTTCACAGATACGCAGTATTTT
TRBJ1-5	TRBV27	TRBD1	.	CASNTAKGANQPQHF	TGTGCCAGCAACACAGCTAAGGGGGCGAATCAGCCCCAGCATTTT
TRBJ1-1	TRBV5-4	TRBD1	once	CASSPTTGQGVDTEAFF	TGTGCCAGCAGCCCAACGACCGGCCAGGGGGTCGACACTGAAGCTTTCTTT
TRBJ2-3	TRBV5-4	TRBD2	.	CASSNKLLAGGTDTQYF	TGTGCCAGCAGCAATAAATTACTAGCGGGGGGCACAGATACGCAGTATTTT
TRBJ2-7	TRBV7-8	TRBD1	.	CASIQTPGTDSYEQYF	TGTGCCAGCATTCAAACCCCAGGGACAGACTCCTACGAGCAGTACTTC
TRBJ2-1	TRBV5-1	TRBD1	.	CASSLTGGSYNEQFF	TGCGCCAGCAGCTTGACAGGGGGCTCCTACAATGAGCAGTTCTTC
TRBJ1-1	TRBV3-1/TRBV3-2	.	.	CASSSAGTEAFF	TGTGCCAGCAGCTCAGCGGGGACTGAAGCTTTCTTT
TRBJ2-5	TRBV5-1	.	.	CASTDGGPGETQYF	TGCGCCAGCACCGACGGGGGGCCCGGGGAGACCCAGTACTTC
TRBJ1-6	TRBV5-6	TRBD1	.	CASSAQGGLDSPLHF	TGTGCCAGCAGCGCACAGGGGGGTCTCGATTCACCCCTCCACTTT
TRBJ2-3	TRBV9	TRBD2	.	CASSAAGGPNTQYF	TGTGCCAGCAGCGCCGCGGGGGGGCCGAATACGCAGTATTTT
TRBJ2-1	TRBV5-1	TRBD2	once	CASTRGTSGDNEQFF	TGCGCCAGCACCAGGGGGACTAGCGGGGACAATGAGCAGTTCTTC
TRBJ1-3	TRBV12-3/TRBV12-4	.	.	CASQARRNTIYF	TGTGCCAGCCAGGCCAGGAGAAACACCATATATTTT
TRBJ2-3	TRBV21-1	.	.	CASSKVFERGHSVPDTQYF	TGTGCCAGCAGCAAAGTGTTTGAGCGGGGGCATTCGGTGCCAGATACGCAGTATTTT
TRBJ2-1	TRBV5-1	.	.	CASSLSGESYNEQFF	TGCGCCAGCAGCTTGTCGGGGGAATCCTACAATGAGCAGTTCTTC
TRBJ1-5	TRBV15	TRBD1	.	CATSRGTGVSNQPQHF	TGTGCCACCAGCAGAGGGACAGGGGTTAGCAATCAGCCCCAGCATTTT
TRBJ2-7	TRBV6-5	TRBD1	.	CASSLVPGQLYEQYF	TGTGCCAGCAGTCTAGTCCCGGGACAGCTCTACGAGCAGTACTTC
TRBJ2-3	TRBV9	TRBD2	.	CASSVVAGDLTDTQYF	TGTGCCAGCAGCGTGGTGGCGGGGGACCTCACAGATACGCAGTATTTT
TRBJ1-3	TRBV2	TRBD1	.	CASSPDRGWRNTIYF	TGTGCCAGCAGCCCCGACAGGGGGTGGAGAAACACCATATATTTT
TRBJ1-6	TRBV3-1/TRBV3-2	.	.	CASSRPGIVSPLHF	TGTGCCAGCAGCCGTCCAGGTATTGTTTCACCCCTCCACTTT
TRBJ2-3	TRBV18	TRBD2	.	CASSPMTSGGTDTQYF	TGTGCCAGCTCACCGATGACTAGCGGGGGTACAGATACGCAGTATTTT
TRBJ1-2	TRBV5-5	TRBD1	.	CASSAGDRNPYGYTF	TGTGCCAGCAGCGCGGGGGACAGGAACCCCTATGGCTACACCTTC
TRBJ1-2	TRBV6-5	.	.	CASSQQVQGGGYTF	TGTGCCAGCAGCCAACAGGTCCAGGGTGGAGGCTACACCTTC
TRBJ1-1	TRBV29-1	.	once	CSVVGGSTEAFF	TGCAGCGTTGTGGGGGGTAGCACTGAAGCTTTCTTT
TRBJ1-6	TRBV7-9	.	.	CASSLVRWGNNSPLHF	TGTGCCAGCAGCTTAGTCCGGTGGGGCAATAATTCACCCCTCCACTTT
TRBJ1-6	TRBV30	.	.	CAWSYGGSSYNSPLHF	TGTGCCTGGAGCTATGGGGGGAGCTCCTATAATTCACCCCTCCACTTT